Following are 28 T cell receptor beta chains from one sample sequenced in a study of T cell repertoires in cytomegalovirus infection. TCRdb ran MiXCR on the reads and lists one entry per CDR3 protein. The top ten hold roughly 14% of the sample, which has a few hundred thousand distinct CDR3 sequences, nearly 35% seen once. What these receptors recognize is not known. The source was cultured PBMCs, collected from culture after CMV antigen stimulation. These receptors originate from a human donor in good health (CMV status not recorded). Some clones in this sample may be carry-over from other donors' samples.

The sample holds a few counts of this clonotype. The rearrangement uses TRBV4-1 and TRBJ2-3; D unclear. The CDR3 contains 13 residues. Trimming pared 3 bases from V and 5 bases from J, leaving 9 bases between. Germline V CDR1 and CDR2: MGHRA, YSYEKL. CDR3 DNA sequence: TGCGCCAGCAGCCAGGAAGCGAGAGATACGCAGTATTTT. It encodes CASSQEARDTQYF.

This clonotype showed up many times. V usage is TRBV29-1 and J usage is TRBJ2-1; D is uncertain. Deletions cut 2 bases from V and 6 bases from J, with 5 bases between. The CDR3 sequence is 11 residues long. Germline V CDR1 and CDR2: SQVTM, ANQGSEA. Here the CDR3 DNA reads TGCAGCGTTGAACAGTTCAATGAGCAGTTCTTC. It is translated as CSVEQFNEQFF.

This clonotype showed up many times. The chain has TRBV12-3 or TRBV12-4 and TRBJ1-5; D remains ambiguous. This CDR3 contains 13 residues. V lost 6 bases to trimming and J lost 4 bases, with 10 bases between them. CDR3 loop: CASRRNENQPQHF. CDR3 nucleotides: TGTGCCAGCAGGAGAAACGAAAATCAGCCCCAGCATTTT.

This rearrangement joins TRBV6-1 to TRBJ2-2; D not resolved. Per germline, CDR1 MNHNS and CDR2 SASEGT. The CDR3 contains 17 residues. V shed 10 bases and J shed 1 base, with 22 bases lying between them. CDR3 nucleotide sequence: TGTGCCACCCACCAACTCAGCCGGGCCCAGAACACCGGGGAGCTGTTTTTT. This encodes CATHQLSRAQNTGELFF.

This clonotype was counted ten times or more. V is TRBV28 and J is TRBJ2-7; 10 bases match TRBD1. This CDR3 comprises 13 residues. Germline loops: CDR1 MDHEN, CDR2 SYDVKM. The J segment lost 4 bases and the V segment lost 10 bases, leaving 7 bases of the junction unmatched. The CDR3 bases are TGTGCCATCCCCGGGACAGGGGCTTACGAGCAGTACTTC. This codes for CAIPGTGAYEQYF.

V and J are TRBV6-1 and TRBJ2-3, with D possibly TRBD2 on 5 matching bases. The CDR3 totals 16 residues. CDR1 is MNHNS, CDR2 SASEGT, per germline. V was shortened by 3 bases and J by 2 bases, with 15 bases between the two germline ends. The CDR3 region is CASSELSVVLTDTQYF. CDR3 bases: TGTGCCAGCAGTGAGCTTAGCGTTGTTCTCACAGATACGCAGTATTTT.

The table lists this clonotype with a few counts. In DNA, the CDR3 is TGTGCCAGCAGTTACTCGGGATGGGAATGGACAGGGGTTTTTATGAACACTGAAGCTTTCTTT. Protein: CASSYSGWEWTGVFMNTEAFF. This chain connects TRBV6-2 or TRBV6-3 to TRBJ1-1, with 9 bases matching TRBD1. The CDR3 has 21 residues. Looked up from germline, CDR1 is MNHEY and CDR2 is SVGEGT. J was trimmed by 0 bases and V by 0 bases; bases with no gene match: 17.

This clonotype was seen at least ten times. This rearrangement joins TRBV12-3 or TRBV12-4 to TRBJ1-1; maybe TRBD1 (5 bases). The CDR3 sequence is 12 residues long. V dropped 1 base and J dropped 8 bases, with 8 bases sitting between them. The CDR3 nucleotides read TGTGCCAGCAGTTTAGTGGCAGGGGAAGCTTTCTTT. It encodes CASSLVAGEAFF.

This clonotype was detected once. This chain links TRBV30 with TRBJ1-1; tentatively, D is TRBD1 (6 bases). Germline lookup yields CDR1 GTSNPN and CDR2 SVGIG (reference sequence). The CDR3 spans 14 residues. The V end was cut by 2 bases, the J end by 0 bases, with 10 bases between. The CDR3, as DNA: TGTGCCTGGAGTCCAGGGGTGTTGAACACTGAAGCTTTCTTT. It is translated as CAWSPGVLNTEAFF.

The chain joins TRBV6-5 to TRBJ2-1; D gene unclear. CDR1 is MNHEY, CDR2 SVGAGI, per germline. Trimming took 8 bases from V and 0 from J, leaving 11 bases between them. This CDR3 contains 14 residues. The CDR3 protein is CASLSASSYNEQFF. Here the CDR3 DNA reads TGTGCCAGCCTCAGCGCTAGCTCCTACAATGAGCAGTTCTTC.

A remark on this clonotype: Its ends do not fully match the called genes, so a read error is possible. The J gene is TRBJ2-1, the V gene TRBV12-3 or TRBV12-4; 8 positions agree with TRBD1. This CDR3 has 17 residues. The chain's CDR3 is CASSSPARTGTYNEQFF. CDR3 coding DNA: TGTGCCAGCAGTTCCCCGGCCCGGACAGGGACCTATAATGAGCAGTTCTTC.

The V and J genes are TRBV7-2 and TRBJ1-6; a possible D gene is TRBD1 (5 bases). Per the germline V gene, CDR1 is SGHTA and CDR2 is FQGNSA. The CDR3 has 16 residues. The ends were cut back, 1 base at V and 4 bases at J, with 11 bases in the middle. In DNA form, the CDR3 reads TGTGCCAGCAGCTTAGGAGGGGAAACGTATAATTCACCCCTCCACTTT. It is translated as CASSLGGETYNSPLHF.

This clonotype was seen a handful of times. The chain carries TRBV19 and TRBJ1-1; a weak D match, TRBD1 (6 bases). Germline CDR1 is LNHDA and CDR2 is SQIVND (reference sequence). The V gene lost 7 bases and the J gene lost 0 bases, with 9 bases spanning the gap. The CDR3 has 13 residues. CDR3 bases: TGTGCCAGTACAGGGGTCCTGAACACTGAAGCTTTCTTT. This codes for CASTGVLNTEAFF.

This clonotype was counted many times. The V call is TRBV7-2, the J call TRBJ2-1; 8 bases are a match to TRBD2. V shed 5 bases and J 5 bases; nucleotides not matched to a gene: 11. This CDR3 is 16 amino acids long. Germline V lookup: CDR1 SGHTA, CDR2 FQGNSA. This CDR3 is CASSTHGTRLNNEQFF. The CDR3, as DNA: TGTGCCAGCAGCACACATGGGACTAGGCTAAACAATGAGCAGTTCTTC. The full variable domain, rest sourced from reference TRBV7-2 and TRBJ2-1, is GAGVSQSPSNKVTEKGKDVELRCDPISGHTALYWYRQSLGQGLEFLIYFQGNSAPDKSGLPSDRFSAERTGGSVSTLTIQRTQQEDSAVYLCASSTHGTRLNNEQFFGPGTRLTVL.

This chain uses TRBV19 with TRBJ1-1; D is possibly TRBD1 (5 bases). V was clipped by 3 bases and J by 4 bases, with 15 bases between them. CDR1 and CDR2 (germline): LNHDA, SQIVND (reference sequence). This CDR3 spans 15 amino acids. The CDR3 sequence: CASSINGRVSTEAFF. CDR3 nucleotide sequence: TGTGCCAGTAGTATTAATGGCAGGGTGAGCACTGAAGCTTTCTTT.

This chain links TRBV12-3 or TRBV12-4 with TRBJ2-6; 9 nucleotides match TRBD2. This CDR3 spans 18 amino acids. J gave up 0 bases and V 1 base, and 4 bases lay outside the gene matches. Here the CDR3 reads CASSLGLAGLSGANVLTF. For the CDR3, the DNA is TGTGCCAGCAGTTTAGGGCTAGCGGGGCTCTCTGGGGCCAACGTCCTGACTTTC.

V and J are TRBV7-2 and TRBJ1-1; weak D call: TRBD1 (6 bases). The CDR3 totals 16 residues. Germline V gene lookup returns CDR1 SGHTA and CDR2 FQGNSA. With 5 bases removed from V and 0 bases from J, the gap between germline ends came to 16 bases. The CDR3 coding sequence is TGTGCCAGCAGCCGGAAACCAGGGGACCTGAACACTGAAGCTTTCTTT. Its translation: CASSRKPGDLNTEAFF.

This sequence joins TRBV7-2 and TRBJ2-1, with 7 bases matching TRBD1. V was pared by 2 bases and J by 7 bases, with 8 bases of the junction left unmatched. This CDR3 has 15 residues. Germline V gene data show CDR1 as SGHTA and CDR2 as FQGNSA. The CDR3 here is CASSLFQGVGNEQFF. CDR3 nucleotides: TGTGCCAGCAGCTTATTCCAGGGGGTAGGGAATGAGCAGTTCTTC.

This clonotype was seen more than once but under ten times. Here the CDR3 reads CASSLQPSINTQYF. The DNA of the CDR3 is TGTGCCAGCAGCTTACAGCCTAGCATAAATACGCAGTATTTT. V usage is TRBV7-8 and J usage is TRBJ2-3, with a possible D match to TRBD2 (5 bases). The V end lost 2 bases, the J end lost 7 bases, and 13 bases lay between the germline ends. Germline values: CDR1 SGHVS, CDR2 FQNEAQ. This CDR3 has 14 amino acids.

This chain joins TRBV2 and TRBJ1-5; 8 bases fit TRBD1. Germline loops: CDR1 SNHLY, CDR2 FYNNEI. J gave up 1 base and V 7 bases, and 15 bases lay outside the gene matches. The CDR3 sequence is 18 residues long. CDR3 region: CASKRTGSAEASNQPQHF. DNA of the CDR3: TGTGCCAGCAAAAGGACAGGGTCAGCCGAGGCCAGCAATCAGCCCCAGCATTTT.

This clonotype was counted between two and nine times. The CDR3 loop reads CASSLGQGRHSPLHF. CDR3 coding DNA: TGTGCCAGCAGCTTAGGACAGGGGCGCCATTCACCCCTCCACTTT. The chain combines TRBV7-2 with TRBJ1-6; TRBD1 matches 8 bases. This CDR3 region has 15 residues. V lost 1 base to trimming and J lost 8 bases; unmatched junction nucleotides: 4. Germline CDR1 reads SGHTA; CDR2 reads FQGNSA.

The V and J genes are TRBV19 and TRBJ2-3; 7 nucleotides align to TRBD2. The V gene end was trimmed by 5 bases and the J gene end by 4 bases; junction bases not matched to a gene: 12. The V gene's germline CDR1 is LNHDA and CDR2 SQIVND (reference sequence). The CDR3 has 16 residues. The CDR3 DNA is TGTGCCAGTAGTGCTTCCGTCGGGCGGGAGTCAGATACGCAGTATTTT. Amino acid sequence: CASSASVGRESDTQYF.

This clonotype was observed a single time. This chain links TRBV6-2 or TRBV6-3 with TRBJ2-7; D may be TRBD1 (6 bases). Trimming removed 6 bases at V and 2 bases at J, with 14 bases between. Germline-derived CDR1 and CDR2 are MNHEY and SVGEGT. This CDR3 is 14 amino acids long. CDR3 protein: CASRARQGPYEQYF. The CDR3 nucleotides read TGTGCCAGCAGGGCACGGCAGGGGCCCTACGAGCAGTACTTC.

This rearrangement joins TRBV29-1 to TRBJ2-1, with 10 bases fitting TRBD2. The germline V gene has CDR1 SQVTM and CDR2 ANQGSEA. The CDR3 length is 13 residues. The ends lost 6 bases at V and 4 bases at J; junction bases unmatched: 3. This CDR3 is CSVGLAAYNEQFF. The CDR3 DNA is TGCAGCGTCGGACTAGCGGCTTACAATGAGCAGTTCTTC.

V is TRBV7-3 and J is TRBJ1-2; D gene unclear. Looked up from germline, CDR1 is SGHTA and CDR2 is FQGTGA. V lost 5 bases and J lost 2, with 18 bases in between. CDR3 length: 16 residues. The CDR3 protein is CASSLKGVGSNYGYTF. For the CDR3, the DNA is TGTGCCAGCAGCCTCAAGGGAGTAGGTTCCAACTATGGCTACACCTTC.

The V and J genes are TRBV7-1 and TRBJ2-3; D is uncertain. TRBV7-1 is sorted into the ORF group, with uncertain function. V lost 9 bases and J lost 4, with 11 bases in between. CDR3 length: 12 residues. CDR3 in amino acids: CASFERADTQYF. The CDR3 DNA sequence: TGTGCCAGTTTCGAAAGGGCAGATACGCAGTATTTT.

This clonotype was observed at least ten times. The V and J genes are TRBV7-8 and TRBJ2-3; D not certain. The ends were cut back, 1 base at V and 0 bases at J, with 11 bases in the middle. The CDR3 spans 16 residues. The germline V gene encodes CDR1 SGHVS and CDR2 FQNEAQ. CDR3 residues: CASSLVSVVSTDTQYF. CDR3 in DNA: TGTGCCAGCAGCTTAGTTTCAGTGGTCAGCACAGATACGCAGTATTTT.

This chain connects TRBV6-6 to TRBJ1-5; no clear D. CDR1 MNHNY and CDR2 SVGAGI come from the germline V gene (reference sequence). The CDR3 loop spans 14 amino acids. Trimming removed 2 bases from V and 3 bases from J, with 8 bases in between. CDR3 nucleotide sequence: TGTGCCAGCAGTTACCGGTCCCCCAATCAGCCCCAGCATTTT. It specifies CASSYRSPNQPQHF.